The 30 T cell receptor beta chains below come from one sample, sequenced in a study of identifying expanded T cells in peripheral blood. Generated by immunoSEQ multiplex PCR, the TCRdb table keeps only in-frame clones and is missing some. This table holds over 85,000 clones, 88% found once. The source material was blood. All receptors derive from a person aged 18 to 75 in good health.

This clone was observed a few times. The genes are TRBV15 and TRBJ1-1, with 9 positions matching TRBD1. The CDR3 consists of 15 residues. The J segment lost 6 bases and the V segment lost 3 bases, leaving 8 bases of the junction unmatched. Germline CDR1 LNHNV, CDR2 YYDKDF (reference sequence). CDR3 sequence reads: CATSSSGTGHPEAFF. Written as DNA, the CDR3 is TGTGCCACCAGCAGTTCCGGGACAGGGCATCCTGAAGCTTTCTTT.

The CDR3 nucleotides are TGTGCCAGCACCACTGAGGAGGGTAGCACTGAAGCTTTCTTT. Translating it yields CASTTEEGSTEAFF. The chain has TRBV27 and TRBJ1-1; D unclear. Germline lookup yields CDR1 MNHEY and CDR2 SMNVEV (reference sequence). The CDR3 totals 14 residues. V lost 7 bases, J lost 4 bases, and 16 bases lay in between.

J is TRBJ1-1 and V is TRBV7-2; no clear D. CDR1 SGHTA and CDR2 FQGNSA come from the germline V gene. Between the trimmed V and J ends, which lost 7 bases and 1 base, there was a span of 10 bases. The CDR3 runs to 13 residues. CDR3 loop: CASKDAGNTEAFF. DNA of the CDR3: TGTGCCAGCAAAGACGCGGGGAACACTGAAGCTTTCTTT.

The CDR3 reads CASSRLAVSYEQYF. CDR3 in DNA: TGTGCCAGCAGCCGACTAGCCGTATCCTACGAGCAGTACTTC. The genes are TRBV28 and TRBJ2-7, with 7 bases lining up with TRBD2. There are 14 residues in the CDR3. With V trimmed by 6 bases and J by 1 base, 6 bases remained unmatched. Germline V gene sequence: CDR1 MDHEN, CDR2 SYDVKM.

This clone was found a few times. The chain has TRBV9 and TRBJ1-5; D unclear. CDR3 length: 15 amino acids. Germline V gene data show CDR1 as SGDLS and CDR2 as YYNGEE. V gave up 0 bases and J gave up 6 bases, with 13 bases separating them. The DNA of the CDR3 is TGTGCCAGCAGCGTAGAGGGATGGGTCGGTCAGCCCCAGCATTTT. It translates to CASSVEGWVGQPQHF.

J is TRBJ2-2 and V is TRBV7-3, with 8 bases that match TRBD2. Losses at the gene ends were 4 bases for V and 6 bases for J; bases not matched to a gene: 7. The CDR3 sequence is 15 residues long. Germline V gene data show CDR1 as SGHTA and CDR2 as FQGTGA. CDR3 region: CASSSHRGGPGELFF. CDR3 in DNA: TGTGCCAGCAGCTCTCACCGGGGGGGGCCCGGGGAGCTGTTTTTT.

In its sample, this clone was seen once. This chain links TRBV5-1 with TRBJ1-5; D remains unclear. Trimming took off 2 bases at V and 0 bases at J, with 3 bases between the two ends. This CDR3 spans 13 amino acids. Germline CDR1 reads SGHRS; CDR2 reads YFSETQ. CDR3 sequence (DNA): TGCGCCAGCAGCTTTAATAGCAATCAGCCCCAGCATTTT. Its translation is CASSFNSNQPQHF.

This clone was seen a few times. The gene calls are TRBV4-1 and TRBJ2-7; D is possibly TRBD2 (6 bases). The CDR3 covers 18 residues. Trimming pared 1 base from V and 2 bases from J, leaving 21 bases between. CDR1 and CDR2 from the germline V gene are MGHRA and YSYEKL. CDR3 amino acids: CASSQGPQTSLNPYEQYF. In DNA, the CDR3 is TGCGCCAGCAGCCAAGGTCCCCAGACTAGTTTGAACCCCTACGAGCAGTACTTC.

The rearrangement links TRBV4-2 to TRBJ1-2, with D uncertain. CDR1 is LGHNA, CDR2 YNFKEQ, per germline. The CDR3 spans 14 residues. The V gene lost 4 bases and the J gene lost 7 bases, with 16 bases spanning the gap. The CDR3 DNA follows: TGTGCCAGCAGCCCCCTGGTGGGTGGAGGTGGCTACACCTTC. This gives the protein CASSPLVGGGGYTF.

J is TRBJ1-2 and V is TRBV28, with D perhaps TRBD1 (5 bases). The CDR3 is 13 amino acids. V was trimmed by 2 bases and J by 4 bases, leaving 8 bases between them. CDR1 is MDHEN and CDR2 is SYDVKM in the germline V gene. For the CDR3, the DNA is TGTGCCAGCAGTTTACAGGGTGGCTATGGCTACACCTTC. Translation gives CASSLQGGYGYTF.

The chain employs TRBV11-3 and TRBJ2-1; 11 bases line up with TRBD1. This CDR3 contains 17 residues. Germline V lookup: CDR1 SGHNT, CDR2 YENEEA. Trimming removed 4 bases from V and 7 bases from J; junction bases left unmatched: 12. The DNA for the CDR3 is TGTGCCAGCAGCTCACGGGGAGGGGACAGGGGGAGGAATGAGCAGTTCTTC. It codes for CASSSRGGDRGRNEQFF.

The V and J genes are TRBV5-8 and TRBJ1-1; a weak D match, TRBD1 (6 bases). Germline-derived CDR1 and CDR2 are SGHTS and YDEGEE. Trimming took off 0 bases at V and 7 bases at J, with 22 bases between the two ends. This CDR3 spans 17 amino acids. CDR3 sequence: CASSLGAGGANSDEAFF. The CDR3 nucleotides are TGTGCCAGCAGCTTGGGGGCCGGGGGCGCGAATTCTGATGAAGCTTTCTTT.

The J gene is TRBJ2-7, the V gene TRBV10-3; D is possibly TRBD1 (6 bases). From germline, CDR1 is ENHRY and CDR2 SYGVKD. V was cut by 4 bases and J by 4 bases, with 11 bases left in between. This CDR3 is 13 amino acids long. This CDR3 reads CAISVPGAYEQYF. The CDR3 region has the DNA TGTGCCATCAGTGTCCCAGGGGCTTACGAGCAGTACTTC.

The rearrangement links TRBV28 to TRBJ2-3; 8 nucleotides align to TRBD2. Germline V gene data show CDR1 as MDHEN and CDR2 as SYDVKM. With 6 bases clipped from V and 2 bases from J, the junction kept 4 bases outside the gene matches. The CDR3 is 14 amino acids. The CDR3 reads CASRLGLVTDTQYF. DNA of the CDR3: TGTGCCAGCAGGCTGGGACTAGTCACAGATACGCAGTATTTT.

The V call is TRBV5-1, the J call TRBJ2-1, with 8 bases lining up with TRBD1. CDR1 SGHRS and CDR2 YFSETQ come from the germline V gene. With 0 bases clipped from V and 5 bases from J, the junction kept 1 base outside the gene matches. The CDR3 contains 14 residues. The CDR3 DNA sequence: TGCGCCAGCAGCTTGGGGACAGGGAACAATGAGCAGTTCTTC. Translation gives CASSLGTGNNEQFF.

J is TRBJ2-1 and V is TRBV2; 11 bases fit TRBD2. The germline V gene has CDR1 SNHLY and CDR2 FYNNEI. V shed 1 base, J shed 7 bases, and the junction held 3 bases outside the gene matches. This CDR3 spans 15 amino acids. CDR3 in amino acids: CASSEVLAGGNEQFF. CDR3 DNA: TGTGCCAGCAGTGAAGTTCTAGCGGGGGGTAATGAGCAGTTCTTC.

V is TRBV7-3 and J is TRBJ2-3, with 10 nucleotides matching TRBD1. The V and J ends lost 5 bases and 1 base, in that order; junction bases with no gene match: 6. CDR1 is SGHTA, CDR2 FQGTGA, per germline. The CDR3 is 16 amino acids. In DNA, the CDR3 is TGTGCCAGCAGCACCCCCGGGACAGGGGGCACAGATACGCAGTATTTT. Protein: CASSTPGTGGTDTQYF.

The rearrangement joins TRBV7-2 to TRBJ2-7; D remains ambiguous. The CDR3 sequence is 15 residues long. The germline V gene has CDR1 SGHTA and CDR2 FQGNSA. Trimming left V 1 base short and J 4 bases short, with 14 bases between. The DNA for the CDR3 is TGTGCCAGCAGCTTAGGGCAGGCCCATATATACGAGCAGTACTTC. It is translated as CASSLGQAHIYEQYF.

About this clone itself: In the same sample, other DNA sequences code for this CDR3. V gene TRBV6-6 combines with J gene TRBJ1-3, with no clear D. The germline V and J ends were trimmed by 2 bases and 4 bases, with 3 bases remaining between them. This CDR3 region has 12 residues. The germline CDR1 and CDR2 sequences are MNHNY and SVGAGI (reference sequence). The CDR3 here is CASSYRGNTIYF. CDR3 sequence (DNA): TGTGCCAGCAGTTACCGGGGAAACACCATATATTTT.

The V call is TRBV18, the J call TRBJ1-3; D ambiguous. V shed 3 bases and J shed 1 base, with 13 bases lying between them. This CDR3 has 16 amino acids. CDR1 is KGHSH, CDR2 LQKENI, per germline. CDR3 DNA sequence: TGTGCCAGCTCACCCACGCTCACACGGTCTGGAAACACCATATATTTT. Protein sequence: CASSPTLTRSGNTIYF.

The chain links TRBV28 to TRBJ2-3; D is possibly TRBD2 (5 bases). The CDR3 consists of 16 residues. Trimming left V 3 bases short and J 0 bases short, with 13 bases between. Germline V gene sequence: CDR1 MDHEN, CDR2 SYDVKM. Written as DNA, the CDR3 is TGTGCCAGCAGTTTCGGGGTCGGAGCTAGCACAGATACGCAGTATTTT. As protein: CASSFGVGASTDTQYF.

The gene calls are TRBV6-5 and TRBJ2-7; TRBD2 agrees at 9 bases. After removal of 2 bases from V and 4 bases from J, the junction contained 9 bases not matched to a gene. The germline V gene encodes CDR1 MNHEY and CDR2 SVGAGI. The CDR3 runs to 16 residues. The DNA of the CDR3 is TGTGCCAGCAGTTACCGTGGGACTAGCAACAAATACGAGCAGTACTTC. The encoded protein is CASSYRGTSNKYEQYF.

The gene calls are TRBV28 and TRBJ1-2, with 9 bases aligning to TRBD1. The CDR3 has 15 residues. J lost 4 bases, V lost 5 bases, and 8 bases had no gene match. Germline-derived CDR1 and CDR2 are MDHEN and SYDVKM. This CDR3 is CASSGGTGSLYGYTF. The CDR3, as DNA: TGTGCCAGCAGTGGCGGGACAGGGAGTCTCTATGGCTACACCTTC.

This sequence joins TRBV6-6 and TRBJ1-5; D possibly corresponds to TRBD1 (5 bases). The germline CDR1 and CDR2 sequences are MNHNY and SVGAGI (reference sequence). V lost 4 bases and J 4 bases, leaving 14 bases between the germline ends. The CDR3 loop spans 15 amino acids. The CDR3 DNA reads as TGTGCCAGCAGTTTACAAGGGGCCAAAAATCAGCCCCAGCATTTT. This encodes CASSLQGAKNQPQHF.

The chain links TRBV5-5 to TRBJ2-2; D is ambiguous. Trimming removed 0 bases from V and 7 bases from J, with 4 bases in between. CDR1 and CDR2 (germline): SGHKS, YYEKEE (reference sequence). The CDR3 totals 12 residues. This CDR3 reads CASSLAVGELFF. CDR3 nucleotide sequence: TGTGCCAGCAGCTTGGCCGTCGGGGAGCTGTTTTTT.

This chain uses TRBV2 with TRBJ2-7; D is uncertain. Germline loops: CDR1 SNHLY, CDR2 FYNNEI. Trimming removed 8 bases at V and 4 bases at J, with 9 bases between. The CDR3 has 11 amino acids. CDR3 nucleotides: TGTGCCAGCGAGGCCAGATACGAGCAGTACTTC. As protein: CASEARYEQYF.

The chain links TRBV4-2 to TRBJ2-7; the D is unclear. The ends were cut back, 0 bases at V and 1 base at J, with 10 bases in the middle. There are 15 residues in the CDR3. Germline V gives CDR1 LGHNA, CDR2 YNFKEQ. Written as DNA, the CDR3 is TGTGCCAGCAGCCAAGATTCCGGGTCGTCCTACGAGCAGTACTTC. This encodes CASSQDSGSSYEQYF.

In its sample, this clone was seen once. The rearrangement joins TRBV7-9 to TRBJ1-3; weak D call: TRBD1 (5 bases). CDR3 size: 16 residues. Germline CDR1 is SEHNR and CDR2 is FQNEAQ (reference sequence). V was shortened by 3 bases and J by 0 bases, with 12 bases between the two germline ends. The CDR3 DNA reads TGTGCCAGCAGCTTGCAGTATGGGACCTCTGGAAACACCATATATTTT. It encodes CASSLQYGTSGNTIYF.

CDR3 sequence reads: CASSAAVSYEQYF. DNA for the CDR3: TGTGCCAGCAGTGCAGCGGTCTCCTACGAGCAGTACTTC. The chain uses TRBV6-1 and TRBJ2-7; tentatively, D is TRBD2 (5 bases). Germline V gene sequence: CDR1 MNHNS, CDR2 SASEGT. Trimming cost V 4 bases and J 0 bases, with 7 bases left between them. This CDR3 spans 13 amino acids.

The chain carries TRBV7-3 and TRBJ2-1; no clear D. CDR1 is SGHTA and CDR2 is FQGTGA in the germline V gene. This CDR3 has 14 amino acids. V lost 5 bases and J 8 bases, leaving 16 bases between the germline ends. As DNA, the CDR3 is TGTGCCAGCAGCCCTAACTTTGCTCTCGATGAGCAGTTCTTC. This translates into CASSPNFALDEQFF.